The 27 T cell receptor beta chains below were found in one sample sequenced in a study of high-grade serous ovarian cancer treatment subgroups. The assay was immunoSEQ multiplex PCR, and TCRdb's table has in-frame clones only and misses some. Of 7,500 to 9,500 clones listed, 78% are singletons. The tumor samples were collected prior to definitive surgery or chemotherapy. Input material: tumor tissue. The source of these receptors is a human donor with high-grade serous ovarian cancer.

V usage is TRBV2 and J usage is TRBJ2-1; tentatively, D is TRBD2 (6 bases). V shed 1 base and J shed 7 bases, with 14 bases lying between them. The CDR3 length is 15 residues. CDR1 SNHLY and CDR2 FYNNEI come from the germline V gene. CDR3 bases: TGTGCCAGCAGTGAAGGGACTACCCCAAAAAATGAGCAGTTCTTC. Translation gives CASSEGTTPKNEQFF.

This clone was found a few times. The rearrangement uses TRBV30 and TRBJ2-1; a possible D gene is TRBD2 (5 bases). CDR3 size: 17 residues. The V gene lost 2 bases and the J gene lost 4 bases, with 21 bases spanning the gap. Germline CDR1 is GTSNPN and CDR2 is SVGIG (reference sequence). The CDR3 nucleotides read TGTGCCTGGAGTCCCCCCGTACTAGTTGTGGGATACAATGAGCAGTTCTTC. This encodes CAWSPPVLVVGYNEQFF.

This clone was detected a few times. This chain uses TRBV4-2 with TRBJ2-3; D may be TRBD2 (6 bases). The V end lost 4 bases, the J end lost 2 bases, and 7 bases lay between the germline ends. The CDR3 totals 13 residues. Germline CDR1 LGHNA, CDR2 YNFKEQ. The CDR3 DNA follows: TGTGCCAGCAGCCGCGGGATCACAGATACGCAGTATTTT. Its translation: CASSRGITDTQYF.

This chain joins TRBV11-1 and TRBJ1-2, with 10 nucleotides matching TRBD1. In germline, CDR1 is SGHAT, CDR2 FQDESV (reference sequence). Germline trimming cut 5 bases from V and 4 bases from J; bases unmatched to any gene: 7. The CDR3 runs to 15 residues. CDR3 amino acids: CASSHDRGRVYGYTF. The CDR3 region has the DNA TGTGCCAGCAGCCACGACAGGGGGCGCGTCTATGGCTACACCTTC.

The chain carries TRBV19 and TRBJ1-3; the D is unclear. CDR3 length: 13 amino acids. CDR1 and CDR2 (germline): LNHDA, SQIVND (reference sequence). V dropped 9 bases and J dropped 0 bases, with 9 bases sitting between them. CDR3 nucleotide sequence: TGTGCCAGCAGAGGCTTCTCTGGAAACACCATATATTTT. Protein: CASRGFSGNTIYF.

The V and J genes are TRBV4-3 and TRBJ2-5; possibly TRBD1 for D (6 bases). V lost 3 bases to trimming and J lost 5 bases, with 19 bases between them. The length of the CDR3 is 16 residues. Germline loops: CDR1 LGHNA, CDR2 YSLEER. CDR3 nucleotide sequence: TGCGCCAGCAGCCAGGGGACACTCGGAAGGATGGAGACCCAGTACTTC. Translating it yields CASSQGTLGRMETQYF.

This chain links TRBV10-1 with TRBJ2-5, with D possibly TRBD1 on 6 matching bases. Trimming took off 10 bases at V and 2 bases at J, with 14 bases between the two ends. The length of the CDR3 is 13 residues. In germline, CDR1 is WNHNN, CDR2 SYGVQD (reference sequence). CDR3 DNA: TGCGCCACGTCCAGACAGGTTCAAGAGACCCAGTACTTC. It translates to CATSRQVQETQYF.

The V and J genes are TRBV5-8 and TRBJ2-1; TRBD2 might be the D (5 bases). The germline V gene has CDR1 SGHTS and CDR2 YDEGEE. The CDR3 loop spans 14 amino acids. V was clipped by 4 bases and J by 10 bases, with 18 bases between them. CDR3 residues: CASSVGNGPREQFF. The CDR3 DNA sequence: TGTGCCAGCAGCGTCGGGAACGGGCCAAGGGAGCAGTTCTTC. Complete variable domain (other parts from reference TRBV5-8 and TRBJ2-1): EAGVTQSPTHLIKTRGQQATLRCSPISGHTSVYWYQQALGLGLQFLLWYDEGEERNRGNFPPRFSGRQFPNYSSELNVNALELEDSALYLCASSVGNGPREQFFGPGTRLTVL.

The V call is TRBV2, the J call TRBJ2-1; 10 bases map to TRBD2. The CDR3 extends over 16 amino acids. Losses at the gene ends were 4 bases for V and 5 bases for J; bases not matched to a gene: 8. Per the germline V gene, CDR1 is SNHLY and CDR2 is FYNNEI. CDR3: CASSASSGGAHNEQFF. The CDR3 DNA reads TGTGCCAGCAGTGCGTCCAGCGGGGGGGCCCACAATGAGCAGTTCTTC.

This clone was observed a few times. CDR3 nucleotides: TGTGCCAGCAGCCAAGATGGGACTAGCGGGAGGAACATTCAGTACTTC. It translates to CASSQDGTSGRNIQYF. The gene calls are TRBV4-2 and TRBJ2-4; 15 bases are a match to TRBD2. Germline-derived CDR1 and CDR2 are LGHNA and YNFKEQ. V lost 0 bases, J lost 7 bases, and 1 base stayed unmatched. This CDR3 is 16 amino acids long.

This clone was observed a handful of times. Distinct nucleotide sequences in the sample also encode this CDR3. J is TRBJ2-3 and V is TRBV28; D possibly corresponds to TRBD1 (6 bases). Germline loops: CDR1 MDHEN, CDR2 SYDVKM. CDR3 size: 14 residues. Trimming left V 7 bases short and J 3 bases short, with 14 bases between. CDR3 amino acids: CASNYLDRTDTQYF. The CDR3 DNA is TGTGCCAGCAATTACCTGGACAGAACAGATACGCAGTATTTT. Using reference TRBV28 and TRBJ2-3 for the parts outside the CDR3, the full variable domain is DVKVTQSSRYLVKRTGEKVFLECVQDMDHENMFWYRQDPGLGLRLIYFSYDVKMKEKGDIPEGYSVSREKKERFSLILESASTNQTSMYLCASNYLDRTDTQYFGPGTRLTVL.

The J gene is TRBJ1-1, the V gene TRBV6-4, with unresolved D. The V end was cut by 3 bases, the J end by 2 bases, with 7 bases between. Germline V CDR1 and CDR2: MRHNA, SNTAGT. The CDR3 sequence is 13 residues long. CDR3 residues: CASSEQINTEAFF. CDR3 sequence (DNA): TGTGCCAGCAGTGAACAGATAAACACTGAAGCTTTCTTT.

J is TRBJ1-1 and V is TRBV5-6; D gene uncertain. CDR3 length: 13 residues. Trimming removed 4 bases at V and 2 bases at J, with 9 bases between. Germline V gene data show CDR1 as SGHDT and CDR2 as YYEEEE. The CDR3 region is CASSPLLNTEAFF. Written as DNA, the CDR3 is TGTGCCAGCAGCCCACTTCTTAACACTGAAGCTTTCTTT. The complete variable domain, with remaining parts taken from reference TRBV5-6 and TRBJ1-1, reads DAGVTQSPTHLIKTRGQQVTLRCSPKSGHDTVSWYQQALGQGPQFIFQYYEEEERQRGNFPDRFSGHQFPNYSSELNVNALLLGDSALYLCASSPLLNTEAFFGQGTRLTVV.

The chain combines TRBV5-6 with TRBJ2-7, with D tentatively TRBD2 (6 bases). The CDR3 has 14 amino acids. Per the germline V gene, CDR1 is SGHDT and CDR2 is YYEEEE. Trimming removed 3 bases at V and 2 bases at J, with 12 bases between. The CDR3, as DNA: TGTGCCAGCAGCTACGGGGAGGACACCTACGAGCAGTACTTC. It specifies CASSYGEDTYEQYF.

Here the CDR3 DNA reads TGTGCCAGCAGCTTGACGGGATGGGGTGAGACCCAGTACTTC. Protein product: CASSLTGWGETQYF. V and J are TRBV5-4 and TRBJ2-5; tentative D call: TRBD2 (5 bases). Trimming stripped 1 base from V and 5 bases from J, with 12 bases between. Germline-derived CDR1 and CDR2 are SGHNT and YYREEE (reference sequence). The CDR3 runs 14 residues.

This chain links TRBV18 with TRBJ2-5; 7 bases agree with TRBD1. The V gene end was trimmed by 4 bases and the J gene end by 5 bases; junction bases not matched to a gene: 10. The CDR3 extends over 15 amino acids. CDR1 is KGHSH, CDR2 LQKENI, per germline. The CDR3 nucleotides are TGTGCCAGCTCACTACTGACAGGGATGGTGGAGACCCAGTACTTC. The encoded protein is CASSLLTGMVETQYF.

The CDR3 DNA sequence: TGCAGTGCTGATCTATACAATGAGCAGTTCTTC. Translation gives CSADLYNEQFF. The V call is TRBV20-1, the J call TRBJ2-1; D is unclear. The CDR3 runs to 11 residues. The germline V and J ends were trimmed by 5 bases and 4 bases, with 6 bases remaining between them. Germline assignment: CDR1 DFQATT and CDR2 SNEGSKA (reference sequence).

The CDR3 region has the DNA TGTGCCAGCAGTGAAATGGGGGATAGCAATCAGCCCCAGCATTTT. This translates into CASSEMGDSNQPQHF. The chain employs TRBV2 and TRBJ1-5, with D possibly TRBD1 on 5 matching bases. This CDR3 is built from 15 residues. The V end was cut by 2 bases, the J end by 0 bases, with 8 bases between. CDR1 and CDR2 (germline): SNHLY, FYNNEI.

CDR3 residues: CASSLERGARGTGELFF. The CDR3 coding sequence is TGTGCCAGCAGCTTAGAACGGGGGGCGCGGGGCACCGGGGAGCTGTTTTTT. The chain is built from TRBV11-3 and TRBJ2-2; maybe TRBD2 (7 bases). Germline V gives CDR1 SGHNT, CDR2 YENEEA. The CDR3 extends over 17 amino acids. Trimming took 0 bases from V and 4 from J, leaving 15 bases between them. The whole variable domain, filled in from reference TRBV11-3 and TRBJ2-2, reads EAGVVQSPRYKIIEKKQPVAFWCNPISGHNTLYWYLQNLGQGPELLIRYENEEAVDDSQLPKDRFSAERLKGVDSTLKIQPAELGDSAVYLCASSLERGARGTGELFFGEGSRLTVL.

The V call is TRBV5-6, the J call TRBJ2-5; unclear D gene. V shed 0 bases and J shed 3 bases, with 3 bases lying between them. This CDR3 has 12 amino acids. The V gene's germline CDR1 is SGHDT and CDR2 YYEEEE. CDR3 DNA sequence: TGTGCCAGCAGCTTGGGTGAAGAGACCCAGTACTTC. It specifies CASSLGEETQYF.

The rearrangement uses TRBV4-2 and TRBJ2-4; the D is unclear. Trimming took off 1 base at V and 15 bases at J, with 19 bases between the two ends. Per the germline V gene, CDR1 is LGHNA and CDR2 is YNFKEQ. The CDR3 is 14 amino acids. CDR3: CASSQGTAGDNRYF. In nucleotides, the CDR3 is TGTGCCAGCAGCCAAGGTACGGCTGGGGATAATCGGTACTTC.

This sequence joins TRBV4-2 and TRBJ1-3, with 8 bases matching TRBD1. Trimming took 0 bases from V and 0 from J; bases not matched to a gene: 7. There are 18 residues in the CDR3. CDR1 LGHNA and CDR2 YNFKEQ come from the germline V gene. CDR3 amino acids: CASSQEATGGHSGNTIYF. DNA for the CDR3: TGTGCCAGCAGCCAAGAGGCCACAGGGGGGCACTCTGGAAACACCATATATTTT.

This chain uses TRBV5-8 with TRBJ1-5; D perhaps matches TRBD1 (6 bases). V lost 2 bases to trimming and J lost 7 bases, with 16 bases between them. Germline-derived CDR1 and CDR2 are SGHTS and YDEGEE. This CDR3 has 15 residues. This CDR3 is CASSLAGQTIQPQHF. As DNA, the CDR3 is TGTGCCAGCAGCTTAGCGGGACAAACAATCCAGCCCCAGCATTTT.

This clone is a singleton in its sample. The chain has TRBV28 and TRBJ1-1, with a tentative D call TRBD1 (5 bases). V was trimmed by 6 bases and J by 0 bases, leaving 11 bases between them. CDR1 is MDHEN and CDR2 is SYDVKM in the germline V gene. This CDR3 region has 14 residues. Here the CDR3 reads CASSKGRMNTEAFF. The DNA of the CDR3 is TGTGCCAGCAGCAAGGGACGGATGAACACTGAAGCTTTCTTT.

This chain links TRBV19 with TRBJ1-1; no definite D call. In germline, CDR1 is LNHDA, CDR2 SQIVND (reference sequence). The CDR3 has 13 residues. Trimming shortened V by 6 bases and J by 0 bases, and 8 bases separated the two germline ends. The CDR3 sequence is CASRWNLNTEAFF. DNA of the CDR3: TGTGCCAGTAGATGGAATTTGAACACTGAAGCTTTCTTT.

CDR3 region: CASKAESGNEQFF. As DNA, the CDR3 is TGTGCCAGCAAGGCCGAATCTGGTAATGAGCAGTTCTTC. The chain combines TRBV6-4 with TRBJ2-1, with D hard to call. Germline V lookup: CDR1 MRHNA, CDR2 SNTAGT. The CDR3 sequence is 13 residues long. V was pared by 7 bases and J by 7 bases, with 14 bases between.

This clone was seen once. The chain links TRBV11-3 to TRBJ1-5; tentatively, D is TRBD1 (5 bases). The length of the CDR3 is 14 residues. Germline V gives CDR1 SGHNT, CDR2 YENEEA. Trimming took 1 base from V and 1 from J, leaving 5 bases between them. CDR3 sequence: CASSLGGSNQPQHF. In nucleotides, the CDR3 is TGTGCCAGCAGCTTAGGGGGGAGCAATCAGCCCCAGCATTTT.